This T cell receptor beta chain stems from a study of shared clonotypes between healthy human individuals. Germline CDR1 is SGHTA and CDR2 is FQGNSA. The CDR3 contains 15 residues. Germline trimming cut 6 bases from V and 3 bases from J; bases unmatched to any gene: 8. General study results and limits: Generation probabilities were higher for clonotypes shared across all four sorted-subset donors than for unshared ones. A few donors had 4% to 5% of their naive CD4 clonotypes in common.

Profiled with immunoSEQ multiplex PCR; TCRdb holds only in-frame clones, not every one. The sample gives under 200,000 clones, approximately 95% of which show up once; around 0.067% is in the top ten. As for this clone: Its antigen is not known.

The rearrangement uses TRBV7-2 and TRBJ2-7; 10 bases line up with TRBD2. The sequence came from a woman in her 30s in good health. Input material: naive CD4+ T cells sorted from blood. The subset denotes: CD45RA+ positively selected. The CDR3 here is CASRWGTSANYEQYF. Here the CDR3 DNA reads TGTGCCAGCAGGTGGGGGACTAGCGCCAACTACGAGCAGTACTTC.